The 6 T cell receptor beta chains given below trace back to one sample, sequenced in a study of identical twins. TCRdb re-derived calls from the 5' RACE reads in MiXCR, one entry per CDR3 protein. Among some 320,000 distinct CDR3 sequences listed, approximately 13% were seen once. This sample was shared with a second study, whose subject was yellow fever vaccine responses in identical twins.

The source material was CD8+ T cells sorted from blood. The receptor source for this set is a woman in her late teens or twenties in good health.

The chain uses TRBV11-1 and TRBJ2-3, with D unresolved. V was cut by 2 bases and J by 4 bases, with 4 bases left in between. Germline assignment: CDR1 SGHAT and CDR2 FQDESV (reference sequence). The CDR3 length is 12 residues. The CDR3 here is CASSLISDTQYF. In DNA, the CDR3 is TGTGCCAGCAGCTTAATTTCAGATACGCAGTATTTT.

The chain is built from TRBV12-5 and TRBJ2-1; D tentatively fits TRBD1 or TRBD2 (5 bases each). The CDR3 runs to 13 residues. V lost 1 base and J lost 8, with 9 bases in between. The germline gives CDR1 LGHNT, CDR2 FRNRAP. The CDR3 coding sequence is TGTGCTAGTGGTTTGGGAGGGGCCCATGAGCAGTTCTTC. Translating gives CASGLGGAHEQFF.

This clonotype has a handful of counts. CDR3: CASSLSGGRTGELFF. CDR3 in DNA: TGTGCCAGCAGCCTGAGTGGGGGGCGAACCGGGGAGCTGTTTTTT. The rearrangement uses TRBV7-9 and TRBJ2-2; D tentatively reads TRBD1 or TRBD2 (6 bases each). The germline V gene encodes CDR1 SEHNR and CDR2 FQNEAQ (reference sequence). The CDR3 is made up of 15 amino acids. The ends were cut back, 5 bases at V and 5 bases at J, with 15 bases in the middle.

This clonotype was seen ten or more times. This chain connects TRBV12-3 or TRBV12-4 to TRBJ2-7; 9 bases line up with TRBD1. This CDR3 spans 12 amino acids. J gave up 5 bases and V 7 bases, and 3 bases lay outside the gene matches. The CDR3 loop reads CASKGQGNEQYV. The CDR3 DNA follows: TGTGCCAGCAAGGGACAGGGTAACGAGCAGTACGTC.

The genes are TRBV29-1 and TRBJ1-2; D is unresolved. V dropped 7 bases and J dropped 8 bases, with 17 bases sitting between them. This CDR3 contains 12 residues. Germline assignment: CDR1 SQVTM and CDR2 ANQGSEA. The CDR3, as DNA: TGCAGCGCCTCCGTGTCCTGGGTGGGCTACACCTTC. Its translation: CSASVSWVGYTF.

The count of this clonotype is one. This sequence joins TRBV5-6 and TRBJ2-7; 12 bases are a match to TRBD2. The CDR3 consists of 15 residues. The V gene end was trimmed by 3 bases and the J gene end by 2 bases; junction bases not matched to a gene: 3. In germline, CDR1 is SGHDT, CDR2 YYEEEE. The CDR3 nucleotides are TGTGCCAGCAGCTCAGGACTAGCGGGACCCTACGAGCAGTACGTC. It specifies CASSSGLAGPYEQYV.